This is a list of T cell receptor beta chains from one sample in a study of T-cell memory formation after mild COVID-19. TCRdb reanalysed the 5' RACE reads using MiXCR and keeps one entry per CDR3 protein. This table holds a few hundred thousand distinct CDR3 sequences, more than 20% found once. Sequencing was done on a sample of PBMCs or a T cell subset sorted from them (not recorded which). The receptors were sampled from an adult woman who had mild COVID-19 (a few samples of this study predate the infection). Cell type and time point are not known. The CDR3 runs from the conserved cysteine through the conserved F or W. The D gene is left open where the match is weak. Size is omitted from some rows. Given values are once, few, many or a class for expanded clones.

clone_size d_call j_call v_call cdr3_nt cdr3_aa
- TRBD2 TRBJ2-3 TRBV29-1 TGCAGCGTCCGTAGCGGGGGGACAGATACGCAGTATTTT CSVRSGGTDTQYF
- - TRBJ1-6 TRBV5-1 TGCGCCAGCAGCTTGTGGACGGAGAATTCACCCCTCCACTTT CASSLWTENSPLHF
- - TRBJ1-3 TRBV5-1 TGCGCCAGCAGCTTGGCCCGGACAAACGGAAACACCATATATTTT CASSLARTNGNTIYF
few - TRBJ1-5 TRBV7-9 TGTGCCAGCAGCCCCGGGACCTTCAATCAGCCCCAGCATTTT CASSPGTFNQPQHF
- - TRBJ2-1 TRBV12-3/TRBV12-4 TGTGCCAGCAGTCCCGGGACACCCTACAATGAGCAGTTCTTC CASSPGTPYNEQFF
many TRBD2 TRBJ2-2 TRBV24-1 TGTGCCACCAGTGATTTGCGGGGGCTAGCGGGAGGATTACGGAACACCGGGGAGCTGTTTTTT CATSDLRGLAGGLRNTGELFF
- - TRBJ2-1 TRBV5-1 TGCGCCAGCAGCTTGGAGGTTATGGGGGTTCAGTTCTTC CASSLEVMGVQFF
few - TRBJ2-7 TRBV4-2 TGTGCCAGCAGCCAAGATCGTTCCCTCGTCTACGAGCAGTACTTC CASSQDRSLVYEQYF
- TRBD2 TRBJ2-7 TRBV19 TGTGCCAGTAGCGGGACTAGCGGGAGACATGGGCTATACGAGCAGTACTTC CASSGTSGRHGLYEQYF
- TRBD2 TRBJ2-7 TRBV4-1 TGCGCCAGCAGCCAAGAATACACTAGCGGGGCCTACGAGCAGTACTTC CASSQEYTSGAYEQYF
- - TRBJ2-6 TRBV12-3/TRBV12-4 TGTGCCAGCAGTTCCCCCTCCCCCGGCGTCCTGACTTTC CASSSPSPGVLTF
few - TRBJ2-1 TRBV4-1 TGCGCCAGCAGCCAAGGGGTGGAGCAGTTCTTC CASSQGVEQFF
few TRBD1 TRBJ1-5 TRBV27 TGTGCCAGCAAGGAAGGGACAGGGAAATATAGCAATCAGCCCCAGCATTTT CASKEGTGKYSNQPQHF
- TRBD1 TRBJ2-1 TRBV29-1 TGCAGCCCTCGTACAGGGGGCAATGAGCAGTTCTTC CSPRTGGNEQFF
few TRBD2 TRBJ2-1 TRBV6-2/TRBV6-3 TGTGCCAGCAGTTATGGGGGGGTAGATGAGCAGTTCTTC CASSYGGVDEQFF
- TRBD2 TRBJ2-1 TRBV5-6 TGTGCCAGCAGCTGGGCGGGAGTCGAAAGGAATGAGCAGTTCTTC CASSWAGVERNEQFF
- - TRBJ2-3 TRBV15 TGTGCCACCAGCAGAGAAAGGGAACCAGATACGCAGTATTTT CATSREREPDTQYF
- - TRBJ2-7 TRBV2 TGTGCCAGCACCGTGCTGGAGGGTGGCGAGCAGTACTTC CASTVLEGGEQYF
few - TRBJ2-1 TRBV12-3/TRBV12-4 TGTGCCAGCAGTCCCGGGGGTTCCTTAAACAATGAGCAGTTCTTC CASSPGGSLNNEQFF
- - TRBJ2-3 TRBV24-1 TGTGCCACCAGTGATACGGGCACGGCAGATACGCAGTATTTT CATSDTGTADTQYF
few TRBD2 TRBJ2-1 TRBV19 TGTGCCAGTAGTATACCCGTAGGGTGGCGGGGGGGCAGGAATGAGCAGTTCTTC CASSIPVGWRGGRNEQFF
- TRBD2 TRBJ2-1 TRBV7-2 TGTGCCAGCACCTCCCCCTCCGGGACTAGCGGTCAGCAGTTCTTC CASTSPSGTSGQQFF
- TRBD2 TRBJ2-3 TRBV20-1 TGCAGTGCTCCCCGACTAGCGGGAGGGGGAGATACGCAGTATTTT CSAPRLAGGGDTQYF
- - TRBJ1-1 TRBV5-1 TGCGCCAGCAGGCCCTTGTCCGTTGGGGGGAACACTGAAGCTTTCTTT CASRPLSVGGNTEAFF